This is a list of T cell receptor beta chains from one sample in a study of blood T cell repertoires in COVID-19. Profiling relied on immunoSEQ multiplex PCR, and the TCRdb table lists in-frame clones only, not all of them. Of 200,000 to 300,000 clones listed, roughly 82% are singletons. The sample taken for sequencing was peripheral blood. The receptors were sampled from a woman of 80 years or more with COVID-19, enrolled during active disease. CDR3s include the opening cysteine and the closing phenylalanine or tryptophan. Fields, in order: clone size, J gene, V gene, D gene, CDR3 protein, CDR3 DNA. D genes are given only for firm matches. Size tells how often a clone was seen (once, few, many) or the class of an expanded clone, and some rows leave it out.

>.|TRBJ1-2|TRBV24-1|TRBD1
CATSDSRQGYGYTF
TGTGCCACCAGTGATTCCCGACAGGGTTATGGCTACACCTTC
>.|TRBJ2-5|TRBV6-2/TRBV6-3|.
CASSYSSGGGLQETQYF
TGTGCCAGCAGTTACTCGAGCGGCGGGGGCCTACAAGAGACCCAGTACTTC
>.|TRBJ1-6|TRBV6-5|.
CASKTGINSPLHF
TGTGCCAGCAAGACAGGCATTAATTCACCCCTCCACTTT
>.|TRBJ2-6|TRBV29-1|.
CSAKKGSGANVLTF
TGCAGCGCGAAGAAGGGGTCTGGGGCCAACGTCCTGACTTTC
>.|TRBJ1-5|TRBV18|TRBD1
CASSPPTGGYPSISPQHF
TGTGCCAGCTCACCACCGACAGGGGGCTATCCTTCAATCAGCCCCCAGCATTTT
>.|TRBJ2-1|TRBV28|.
CASSPGGKANNEQFF
TGTGCCAGCAGTCCTGGGGGGAAGGCAAACAATGAGCAGTTCTTC
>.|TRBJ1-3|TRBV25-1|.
CASTSGASGNTIYF
TGTGCCAGCACGTCAGGGGCCTCTGGAAACACCATATATTTT
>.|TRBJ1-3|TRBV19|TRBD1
CASSAPGTGKGNTIYF
TGTGCCAGTAGTGCACCAGGGACAGGGAAAGGAAACACCATATATTTT
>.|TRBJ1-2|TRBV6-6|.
CASINSGLSYGYTF
TGTGCCAGTATCAACTCCGGGTTAAGCTATGGCTACACCTTC
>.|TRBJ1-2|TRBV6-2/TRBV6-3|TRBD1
CASSYGDRYNYGYTF
TGTGCCAGCAGTTACGGGGACAGATATAACTATGGCTACACCTTC
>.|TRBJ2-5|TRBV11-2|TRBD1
CASSSGQGGQETQYF
TGTGCCAGCAGCTCCGGACAGGGTGGCCAAGAGACCCAGTACTTC
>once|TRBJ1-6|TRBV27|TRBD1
CASSPRRTGASPLHF
TGTGCCAGCAGTCCCCGACGTACAGGGGCTTCACCCCTCCACTTT
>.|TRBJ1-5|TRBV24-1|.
CATSQDSNNQPQHF
TGTGCCACCAGTCAGGACAGCAACAATCAGCCCCAGCATTTT
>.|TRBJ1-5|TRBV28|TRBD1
CASSRDRGRSQPQHF
TGTGCCAGCAGCAGAGACAGGGGGCGTAGTCAGCCCCAGCATTTT
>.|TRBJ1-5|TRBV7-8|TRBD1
CASTTGTEFYSNQPQHF
TGTGCCAGCACCACCGGGACAGAATTTTATAGCAATCAGCCCCAGCATTTT
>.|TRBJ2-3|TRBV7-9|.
CASVLGTGTDTQYF
TGTGCCAGCGTCCTCGGTACGGGCACAGATACGCAGTATTTT
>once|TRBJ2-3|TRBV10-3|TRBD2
CAISELAGAGTQYF
TGTGCCATCAGCGAACTAGCGGGGGCCGGTACGCAGTATTTT
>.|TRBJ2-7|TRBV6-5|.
CASSYLTQVHEQYF
TGTGCCAGCAGTTACCTTACCCAGGTCCACGAGCAGTACTTC
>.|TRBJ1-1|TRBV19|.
CASSTTQRNTEAFF
TGTGCCAGTAGTACAACCCAGCGGAACACTGAAGCTTTCTTT
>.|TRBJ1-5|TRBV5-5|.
CASSLEVGRNQPQHF
TGTGCCAGCAGCTTGGAGGTGGGGCGGAACCAGCCCCAGCATTTT
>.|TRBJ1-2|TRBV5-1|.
CASSPGQLQGYTF
TGCGCCAGCAGCCCAGGACAGCTGCAGGGCTACACCTTC
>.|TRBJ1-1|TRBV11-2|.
CASTPQTNTEAFF
TGTGCCAGCACTCCACAGACGAACACTGAAGCTTTCTTT